These 11 T cell receptor beta chains originate from one sample sequenced in a study of blood T cell repertoires in COVID-19. The repertoire was sequenced with immunoSEQ multiplex PCR; TCRdb's copy has only in-frame clones and lacks some. The sample gives around 200,000 clones, about 88% of which show up once; roughly 0.7% is in the top ten. The sequenced sample was peripheral blood. The receptor set was obtained from a man aged 40-50 years with acute or convalescent COVID-19.

The genes are TRBV27 and TRBJ2-7, with TRBD2 identical over 7 bases. The CDR3 has 14 residues. The V segment lost 7 bases and the J segment 4 bases; nucleotides outside the gene matches: 10. Germline V gene lookup returns CDR1 MNHEY and CDR2 SMNVEV (reference sequence). This CDR3 reads CASNTGGRNYEQYF. The CDR3 DNA reads TGTGCCAGCAACACGGGGGGTCGAAATTACGAGCAGTACTTC.

The rearrangement links TRBV7-9 to TRBJ2-1; TRBD1 agrees at 9 bases. The ends lost 5 bases at V and 10 bases at J; junction bases unmatched: 12. CDR3 size: 15 residues. Germline V CDR1 and CDR2: SEHNR, FQNEAQ (reference sequence). The CDR3 coding sequence is TGTGCCAGCAGCCCTAGAGGGGGACAGGGACAGGAGCAGTTCTTC. This translates into CASSPRGGQGQEQFF.

The sample holds one count of this clone. The chain couples TRBV4-1 to TRBJ2-4, with TRBD2 matching over 12 bases. With 0 bases clipped from V and 0 bases from J, the junction kept 12 bases outside the gene matches. CDR1 and CDR2 from the germline V gene are MGHRA and YSYEKL. The CDR3 sequence is 21 residues long. The CDR3 reads CASSQDLPGLAGILAKNIQYF. The CDR3 region has the DNA TGCGCCAGCAGCCAAGATCTCCCCGGACTAGCGGGGATCCTAGCCAAAAACATTCAGTACTTC.

Written as DNA, the CDR3 is TGTGCCAGCAGCGTCCGACAGGGCCGCTCCTACAATGAGCAGTTCTTC. Translated: CASSVRQGRSYNEQFF. V usage is TRBV13 and J usage is TRBJ2-1, with 7 bases that match TRBD1. There are 16 residues in the CDR3. The J segment lost 0 bases and the V segment lost 5 bases, leaving 7 bases of the junction unmatched. Germline lookup yields CDR1 PRHDT and CDR2 FYEKMQ (reference sequence). The complete variable domain, with remaining parts taken from reference TRBV13 and TRBJ2-1, reads AAGVIQSPRHLIKEKRETATLKCYPIPRHDTVYWYQQGPGQDPQFLISFYEKMQSDKGSIPDRFSAQQFSDYHSELNMSSLELGDSALYFCASSVRQGRSYNEQFFGPGTRLTVL.

The chain employs TRBV5-1 and TRBJ2-7; 8 bases map to TRBD1. CDR1 and CDR2 (germline): SGHRS, YFSETQ. The length of the CDR3 is 14 residues. The J segment lost 7 bases and the V segment lost 4 bases, leaving 10 bases of the junction unmatched. The CDR3 is CASSGNDRGREQYF. The DNA of the CDR3 is TGCGCCAGCAGCGGCAACGACAGGGGACGGGAGCAGTACTTC.

This clone appeared a single time. The chain carries TRBV12-3 or TRBV12-4 and TRBJ1-2; D remains ambiguous. The CDR3 runs to 12 residues. Trimming stripped 8 bases from V and 2 bases from J, with 9 bases between. Written as DNA, the CDR3 is TGTGCCAGCGCAGATATGAACTATGGCTACACCTTC. It codes for CASADMNYGYTF.

The rearrangement links TRBV10-3 to TRBJ2-1; 8 bases are shared with TRBD2. The CDR3 runs 15 residues. With 3 bases clipped from V and 4 bases from J, the junction kept 5 bases outside the gene matches. Germline assignment: CDR1 ENHRY and CDR2 SYGVKD. The CDR3 region has the DNA TGTGCCATCAGTGACAGCGGGGGAGCTTACAATGAGCAGTTCTTC. Its protein is CAISDSGGAYNEQFF.

V and J are TRBV6-2 or TRBV6-3 and TRBJ1-5; 7 bases line up with TRBD1. This CDR3 contains 15 residues. J lost 4 bases, V lost 7 bases, and 10 bases had no gene match. CDR1 is MNHEY and CDR2 is SVGEGT in the germline V gene. CDR3 DNA sequence: TGTGCCAGCACCCCGGGGGGACAGAGGAATCAGCCCCAGCATTTT. It translates to CASTPGGQRNQPQHF.

The chain is built from TRBV30 and TRBJ2-5; 7 bases fit TRBD2. The CDR3 sequence is 15 residues long. The V gene end was trimmed by 1 base and the J gene end by 7 bases; junction bases not matched to a gene: 12. The germline V gene encodes CDR1 GTSNPN and CDR2 SVGIG (reference sequence). The CDR3 sequence is CAWSGVAGLLGTQYF. Here the CDR3 DNA reads TGTGCCTGGAGTGGAGTAGCGGGTCTCCTGGGGACCCAGTACTTC.

This chain uses TRBV28 with TRBJ1-3, with D maybe TRBD1 (6 bases). This CDR3 has 15 amino acids. Germline lookup yields CDR1 MDHEN and CDR2 SYDVKM. Deletions cut 3 bases from V and 3 bases from J, with 12 bases between. DNA for the CDR3: TGTGCCAGCAGTTTCCAGGGGTTTAGTGGAAACACCATATATTTT. Amino acid sequence: CASSFQGFSGNTIYF.

V is TRBV6-5 and J is TRBJ1-3; 8 nucleotides align to TRBD1. This CDR3 region has 14 residues. The germline CDR1 and CDR2 sequences are MNHEY and SVGAGI. J lost 4 bases, V lost 6 bases, and 5 bases had no gene match. The CDR3 DNA sequence: TGTGCCAGCAGGTCGACAGGGGAGGGAAACACCATATATTTT. Translated, it gives CASRSTGEGNTIYF.